The 16 T cell receptor beta chains listed next were all sequenced from one sample in a study of early T cells in non-severe SARS-CoV-2 infection. Using its own MiXCR run on the 5' RACE reads, TCRdb lists one record per CDR3 protein. The repertoire holds about 130,000 distinct CDR3 sequences, with about 15% as singletons. The specimen was whole blood. The receptors shown here come from an adult who was a healthcare worker with PCR-confirmed SARS-CoV-2 infection or an uninfected control (not recorded which).

In its sample, this clonotype was seen a few times. The chain uses TRBV30 and TRBJ1-3; a possible D gene is TRBD1 (6 bases). Trimming pared 5 bases from V and 0 bases from J, leaving 8 bases between. Germline CDR1 reads GTSNPN; CDR2 reads SVGIG (reference sequence). The CDR3 has 13 residues. The CDR3 DNA sequence: TGTGCCTGGGGGGGCCTCTCTGGAAACACCATATATTTT. Protein sequence: CAWGGLSGNTIYF. The entire variable domain, with the rest obtained from reference TRBV30 and TRBJ1-3, is as follows: SQTIHQWPATLVQPVGSPLSLECTVEGTSNPNLYWYRQAAGRGLQLLFYSVGIGQISSEVPQNLSASRPQDRQFILSSKKLLLSDSGFYLCAWGGLSGNTIYFGEGSWLTVV.

As for this clonotype: This clone may be a read error of a much larger clone one base away. The chain links TRBV5-4 to TRBJ2-5, with 14 bases aligning to TRBD2. Germline lookup yields CDR1 SGHNT and CDR2 YYREEE (reference sequence). Trimming took 2 bases from V and 7 from J; bases not matched to a gene: 10. CDR3 length: 17 residues. CDR3 in amino acids: CASSFPGLAGGLVTQYF. The CDR3, as DNA: TGTGCCAGCAGCTTCCCCGGACTAGCGGGGGGCCTCGTGACCCAGTACTTC.

This clonotype has just a few counts. The genes are TRBV29-1 and TRBJ1-1; maybe TRBD1 (5 bases). CDR3 length equals 12 residues. Germline V gives CDR1 SQVTM, CDR2 ANQGSEA. With 0 bases removed from V and 5 bases from J, the gap between germline ends came to 7 bases. The CDR3 coding sequence is TGCAGCGTTGAAGACGGGACTACTGAAGCTTTCTTT. Its translation is CSVEDGTTEAFF.

In its sample, this clonotype was seen a few times. The genes are TRBV3-1 and TRBJ1-1; D unclear. This CDR3 has 14 residues. The V gene lost 2 bases and the J gene lost 1 base, with 8 bases spanning the gap. Germline V gene data show CDR1 as LGHDT and CDR2 as YNNKEL (reference sequence). The CDR3 DNA sequence: TGTGCCAGCAGCCAAATCCGTGGGAACACTGAAGCTTTCTTT. Translating gives CASSQIRGNTEAFF.

The chain is built from TRBV19 and TRBJ2-2; no clear D. CDR3 length equals 13 residues. Germline assignment: CDR1 LNHDA and CDR2 SQIVND (reference sequence). Between the trimmed V and J ends, which lost 3 bases and 3 bases, there was a span of 5 bases. The DNA for the CDR3 is TGTGCCAGTAGTATTGGATACACCGGGGAGCTGTTTTTT. Its translation is CASSIGYTGELFF.

This clonotype was recorded many times. V usage is TRBV7-7 and J usage is TRBJ2-2; the D is unclear. Germline loops: CDR1 SSHAT, CDR2 FNYEAQ (reference sequence). Trimming took 4 bases from V and 3 from J, leaving 6 bases between them. This CDR3 is 13 amino acids long. As DNA, the CDR3 is TGTGCCAGCAGCTCACAGTACACCGGGGAGCTGTTTTTT. This encodes CASSSQYTGELFF.

The CDR3 spells CSASPSGYEQYF. In DNA, the CDR3 is TGCAGTGCTAGCCCTAGCGGCTACGAGCAGTACTTC. The rearrangement joins TRBV20-1 to TRBJ2-7; 7 bases fit TRBD2. Germline assignment: CDR1 DFQATT and CDR2 SNEGSKA (reference sequence). V was pared by 3 bases and J by 3 bases, with 2 bases of the junction left unmatched. CDR3 length equals 12 residues.

This clonotype was seen repeatedly, ten times or more. This rearrangement joins TRBV11-3 to TRBJ2-3; 8 bases agree with TRBD1. V lost 3 bases and J lost 5; bases outside the gene matches: 10. The V gene's germline CDR1 is SGHNT and CDR2 YENEEA. The CDR3 is 16 amino acids. CDR3 nucleotide sequence: TGTGCCAGCAGCTTGCCACAGGGGGACGGTCAAGATACGCAGTATTTT. Protein product: CASSLPQGDGQDTQYF.

The rearrangement uses TRBV20-1 and TRBJ1-2; no definite D call. Per the germline V gene, CDR1 is DFQATT and CDR2 is SNEGSKA (reference sequence). The CDR3 has 13 amino acids. Trimming shortened V by 0 bases and J by 7 bases, and 12 bases separated the two germline ends. For the CDR3, the DNA is TGCAGTGCTAGAGATATGGAAGGCTCTGGCTACACCTTC. Translated: CSARDMEGSGYTF.

The chain carries TRBV7-2 and TRBJ2-1; possibly TRBD2 for D (7 bases). Between the trimmed V and J ends, which lost 7 bases and 2 bases, there was a span of 18 bases. Looked up from germline, CDR1 is SGHTA and CDR2 is FQGNSA. CDR3 length equals 16 residues. CDR3 bases: TGTGCCAGCACCCTACCTCAAGGGGGGGCCTACAATGAGCAGTTCTTC. Translating it yields CASTLPQGGAYNEQFF. Based on the CDR3 plus reference TRBV7-2 and TRBJ2-1, the full variable domain is GAGVSQSPSNKVTEKGKDVELRCDPISGHTALYWYRQSLGQGLEFLIYFQGNSAPDKSGLPSDRFSAERTGGSVSTLTIQRTQQEDSAVYLCASTLPQGGAYNEQFFGPGTRLTVL.

CDR3 protein: CASSDRLLGTIYF. CDR3 nucleotides: TGTGCCAGCAGTGACCGACTTCTTGGCACCATATATTTT. J is TRBJ1-3 and V is TRBV2; unclear D gene. V lost 3 bases and J lost 9, with 12 bases in between. The germline gives CDR1 SNHLY, CDR2 FYNNEI. This CDR3 has 13 amino acids.

J is TRBJ2-5 and V is TRBV7-3, with D possibly being TRBD2 (7 bases). V lost 5 bases and J lost 4, with 14 bases in between. This CDR3 contains 14 residues. Germline V lookup: CDR1 SGHTA, CDR2 FQGTGA. DNA for the CDR3: TGTGCCAGCAGCCCTCCCGGGGGGCTAGAGACCCAGTACTTC. Its translation is CASSPPGGLETQYF.

The V call is TRBV19, the J call TRBJ1-1; 8 nucleotides match TRBD1. After removal of 9 bases from V and 0 bases from J, the junction contained 6 bases not matched to a gene. The CDR3 is made up of 14 amino acids. The germline gives CDR1 LNHDA, CDR2 SQIVND (reference sequence). The CDR3 is CASRGQVMNTEAFF. The CDR3 DNA sequence: TGTGCCAGCCGGGGACAGGTCATGAACACTGAAGCTTTCTTT.

This clonotype has only one observation. The V and J genes are TRBV13 and TRBJ2-7; D is undetermined. The CDR3 is made up of 13 amino acids. The germline V gene encodes CDR1 PRHDT and CDR2 FYEKMQ (reference sequence). V dropped 1 base and J dropped 5 bases, with 9 bases sitting between them. In nucleotides, the CDR3 is TGTGCCAGCAGCTTAGTCGATGGGCACGAGCAGTACTTC. It yields the protein CASSLVDGHEQYF. Drawing the rest from reference TRBV13 and TRBJ2-7, the complete variable domain is AAGVIQSPRHLIKEKRETATLKCYPIPRHDTVYWYQQGPGQDPQFLISFYEKMQSDKGSIPDRFSAQQFSDYHSELNMSSLELGDSALYFCASSLVDGHEQYFGPGTRLTVT.

The chain carries TRBV7-2 and TRBJ2-5, with D maybe TRBD2 (6 bases). Germline V gene sequence: CDR1 SGHTA, CDR2 FQGNSA. CDR3 length: 13 amino acids. Trimming removed 3 bases at V and 3 bases at J, with 8 bases between. CDR3 bases: TGTGCCAGCAGCTTGGAGCGGGAAGAGACCCAGTACTTC. Protein product: CASSLEREETQYF.

The chain carries TRBV6-5 and TRBJ2-2, with 8 positions matching TRBD1. The V gene end was trimmed by 8 bases and the J gene end by 7 bases; junction bases not matched to a gene: 6. Germline CDR1 is MNHEY and CDR2 is SVGAGI. This CDR3 is built from 13 residues. CDR3 sequence (DNA): TGTGCCAGCCACAGGGGGTATGGCGGGGAGCTGTTTTTT. Its protein is CASHRGYGGELFF.